This T cell receptor (beta chain) emerged from a study of T cells in Graves' hyperthyroidism and ophthalmopathy. As for the study in general: The initial diagnosis was the point when peripheral blood was collected, ahead of any treatment. Study results and caveats: The model anticipated ophthalmopathy a median approximately 6.7 months pre-onset.

V was shortened by 5 bases and J by 5 bases, with 18 bases between the two germline ends. The CDR3 is 15 amino acids. CDR1 is SQVTM and CDR2 is ANQGSEA in the germline V gene. This clonotype was observed a single time. Its antigen is unidentified. A clone one base away is much larger, so this may be a read error. From RNA transcripts, TCR beta CDR3 regions were amplified. The HTBI primer set served for first-round RT-PCR of the TCR CDR3. MiXCR, applied by TCRdb to the multiplex PCR reads, yields one record per CDR3 protein. This sample carries about 840,000 distinct CDR3 sequences, roughly 40% of them seen once, and the ten largest clones take approximately 8.7%. Uncontrolled infection, other autoimmune disease, pregnancy or lactation led to exclusion.

This chain connects TRBV29-1 to TRBJ2-2; possible D gene TRBD1, 6 bases. Specimen: blood. The receptor's source is a man between 18 and 35 years old with Graves' hyperthyroidism. The CDR3 loop reads CSVIPTGYETGELFF. The CDR3 coding sequence is TGCAGCGTTATACCGACAGGCTATGAGACCGGGGAGCTGTTTTTT.